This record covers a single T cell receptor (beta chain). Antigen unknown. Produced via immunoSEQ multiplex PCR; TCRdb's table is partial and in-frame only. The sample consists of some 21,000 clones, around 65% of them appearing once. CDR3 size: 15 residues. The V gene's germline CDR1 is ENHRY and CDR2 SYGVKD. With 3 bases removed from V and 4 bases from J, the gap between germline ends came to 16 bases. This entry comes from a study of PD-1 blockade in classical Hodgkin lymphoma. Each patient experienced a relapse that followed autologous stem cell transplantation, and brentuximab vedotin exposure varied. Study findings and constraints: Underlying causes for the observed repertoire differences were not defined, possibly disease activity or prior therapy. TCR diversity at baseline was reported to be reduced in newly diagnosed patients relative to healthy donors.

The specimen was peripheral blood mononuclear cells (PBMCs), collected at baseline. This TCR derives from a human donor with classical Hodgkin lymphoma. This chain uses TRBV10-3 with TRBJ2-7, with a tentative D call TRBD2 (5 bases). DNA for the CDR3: TGTGCCATCAGTGATTCGCCGGGGTCGTGGTACGAGCAGTACTTC. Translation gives CAISDSPGSWYEQYF.